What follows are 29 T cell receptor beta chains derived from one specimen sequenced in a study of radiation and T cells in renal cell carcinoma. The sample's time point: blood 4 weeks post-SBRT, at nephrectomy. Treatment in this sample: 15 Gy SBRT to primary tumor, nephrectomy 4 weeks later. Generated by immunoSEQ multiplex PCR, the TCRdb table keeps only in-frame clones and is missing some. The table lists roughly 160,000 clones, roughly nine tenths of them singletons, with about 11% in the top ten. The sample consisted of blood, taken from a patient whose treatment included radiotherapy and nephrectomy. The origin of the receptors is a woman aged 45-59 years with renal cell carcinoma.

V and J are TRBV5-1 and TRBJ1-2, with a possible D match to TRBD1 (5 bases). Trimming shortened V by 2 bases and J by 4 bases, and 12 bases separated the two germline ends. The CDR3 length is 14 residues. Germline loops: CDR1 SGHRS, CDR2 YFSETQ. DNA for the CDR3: TGCGCCAGCAGCTTAACTCAGGGATCCTATGGCTACACCTTC. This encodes CASSLTQGSYGYTF.

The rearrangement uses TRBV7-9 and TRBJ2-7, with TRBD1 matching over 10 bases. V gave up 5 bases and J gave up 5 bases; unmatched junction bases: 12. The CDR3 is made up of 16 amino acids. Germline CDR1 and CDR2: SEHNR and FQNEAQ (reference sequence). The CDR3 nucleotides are TGTGCCAGCAGCAGACTTACGGGACAGGGGATCAACGAGCAGTACTTC. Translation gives CASSRLTGQGINEQYF.

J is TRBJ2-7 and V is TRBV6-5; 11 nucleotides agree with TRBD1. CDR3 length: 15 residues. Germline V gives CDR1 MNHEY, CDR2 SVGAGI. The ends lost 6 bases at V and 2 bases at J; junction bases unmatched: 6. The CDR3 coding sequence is TGTGCCAGCAGAGCGGACAGGGGGCCTGCCTACGAGCAGTACTTC. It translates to CASRADRGPAYEQYF.

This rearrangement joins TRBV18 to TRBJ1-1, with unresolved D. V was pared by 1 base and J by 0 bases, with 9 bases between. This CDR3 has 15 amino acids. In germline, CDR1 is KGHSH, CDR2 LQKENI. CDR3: CASSPQGYMNTEAFF. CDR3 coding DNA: TGTGCCAGCTCACCACAGGGTTACATGAACACTGAAGCTTTCTTT.

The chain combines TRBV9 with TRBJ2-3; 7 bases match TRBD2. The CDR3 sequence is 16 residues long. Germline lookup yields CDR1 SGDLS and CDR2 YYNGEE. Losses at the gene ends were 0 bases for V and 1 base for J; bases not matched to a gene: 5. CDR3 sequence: CASSVGEGLGTDTQYF. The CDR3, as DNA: TGTGCCAGCAGCGTAGGGGAGGGGTTAGGCACAGATACGCAGTATTTT.

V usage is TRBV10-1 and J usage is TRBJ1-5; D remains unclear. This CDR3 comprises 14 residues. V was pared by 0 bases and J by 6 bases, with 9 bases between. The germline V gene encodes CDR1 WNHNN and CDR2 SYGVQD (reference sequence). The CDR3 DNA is TGCGCCAGCAGTGAGTCGGGGTCTGGTCAGCCCCAGCATTTT. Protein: CASSESGSGQPQHF.

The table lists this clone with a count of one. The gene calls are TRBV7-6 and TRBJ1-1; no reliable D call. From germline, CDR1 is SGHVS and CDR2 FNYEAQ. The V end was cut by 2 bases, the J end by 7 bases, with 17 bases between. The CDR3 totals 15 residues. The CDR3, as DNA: TGTGCCAGCAGCTTACTTGGACTGACTGATAGTGAAGCTTTCTTT. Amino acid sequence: CASSLLGLTDSEAFF.

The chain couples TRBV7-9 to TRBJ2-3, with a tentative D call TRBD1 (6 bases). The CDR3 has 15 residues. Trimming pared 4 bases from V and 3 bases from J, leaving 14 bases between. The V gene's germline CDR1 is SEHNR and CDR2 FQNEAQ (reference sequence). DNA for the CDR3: TGTGCCAGCAGCTCATGGGACATCGGGACAGATACGCAGTATTTT. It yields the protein CASSSWDIGTDTQYF.

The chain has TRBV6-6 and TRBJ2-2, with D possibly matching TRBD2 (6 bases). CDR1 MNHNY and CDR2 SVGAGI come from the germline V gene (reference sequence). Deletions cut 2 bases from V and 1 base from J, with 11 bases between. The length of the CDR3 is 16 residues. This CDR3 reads CASSYGSGVNTGELFF. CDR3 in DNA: TGTGCCAGCAGTTACGGGTCGGGGGTGAACACCGGGGAGCTGTTTTTT.

The CDR3 nucleotides read TGTGCCAGCAGAGGTACAGAGCAAAATGAAAAACTGTTTTTT. Translating it yields CASRGTEQNEKLFF. The chain recombines TRBV2 with TRBJ1-4; D gene unclear. Trimming removed 6 bases from V and 5 bases from J, with 13 bases in between. Germline assignment: CDR1 SNHLY and CDR2 FYNNEI. The CDR3 sequence is 14 residues long.

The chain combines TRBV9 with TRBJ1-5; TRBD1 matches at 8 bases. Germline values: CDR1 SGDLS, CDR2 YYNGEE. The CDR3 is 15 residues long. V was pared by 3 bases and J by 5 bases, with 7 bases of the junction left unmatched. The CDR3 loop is CASSATGDDHQPQHF. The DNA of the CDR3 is TGTGCCAGCAGCGCGACAGGGGACGATCATCAGCCCCAGCATTTT.

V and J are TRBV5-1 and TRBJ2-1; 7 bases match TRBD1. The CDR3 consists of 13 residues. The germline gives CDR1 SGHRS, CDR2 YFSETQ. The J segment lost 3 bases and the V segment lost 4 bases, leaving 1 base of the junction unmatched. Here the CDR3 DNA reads TGCGCCAGCAGCGGGGACAGCTACAATGAGCAGTTCTTC. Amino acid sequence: CASSGDSYNEQFF.

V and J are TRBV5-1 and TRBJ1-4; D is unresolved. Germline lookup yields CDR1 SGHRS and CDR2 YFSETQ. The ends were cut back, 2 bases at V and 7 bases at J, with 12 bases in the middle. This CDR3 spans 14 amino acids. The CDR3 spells CASSLEGGREKLFF. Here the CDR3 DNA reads TGCGCCAGCAGCTTAGAAGGAGGTCGTGAAAAACTGTTTTTT.

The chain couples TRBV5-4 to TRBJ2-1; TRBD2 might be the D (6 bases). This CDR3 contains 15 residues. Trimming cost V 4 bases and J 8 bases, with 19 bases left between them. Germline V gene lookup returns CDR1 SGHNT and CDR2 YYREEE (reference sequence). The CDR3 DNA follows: TGTGCCAGCAGCCCTCCCCGGGGGTCAATCTATGAGCAGTTCTTC. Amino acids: CASSPPRGSIYEQFF.

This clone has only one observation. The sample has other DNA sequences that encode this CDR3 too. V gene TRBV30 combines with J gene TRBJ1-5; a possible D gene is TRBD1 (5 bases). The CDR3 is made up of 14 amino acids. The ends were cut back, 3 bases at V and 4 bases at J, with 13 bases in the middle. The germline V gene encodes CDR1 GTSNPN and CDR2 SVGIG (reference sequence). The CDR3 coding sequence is TGTGCCTGGAGAGGGCCGGGACTAAATCAGCCCCAGCATTTT. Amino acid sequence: CAWRGPGLNQPQHF. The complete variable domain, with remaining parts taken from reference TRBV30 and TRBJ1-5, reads SQTIHQWPATLVQPVGSPLSLECTVEGTSNPNLYWYRQAAGRGLQLLFYSVGIGQISSEVPQNLSASRPQDRQFILSSKKLLLSDSGFYLCAWRGPGLNQPQHFGDGTRLSIL.

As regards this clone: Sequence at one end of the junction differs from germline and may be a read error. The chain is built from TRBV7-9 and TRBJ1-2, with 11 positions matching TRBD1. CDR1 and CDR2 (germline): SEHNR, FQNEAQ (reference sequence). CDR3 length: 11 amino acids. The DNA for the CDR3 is TGTGCGAAATCAGCGGGACAGGGGGTAAACTTC. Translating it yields CAKSAGQGVNF. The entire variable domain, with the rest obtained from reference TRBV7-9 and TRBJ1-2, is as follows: DTGVSQNPRHKITKRGQNVTFRCDPISEHNRLYWYRQTLGQGPEFLTYFQNEAQLEKSRLLSDRFSAERPKGSFSTLEIQRTEQGDSAMYLCAKSAGQGVNFGSGTRLTVV.

The CDR3 nucleotides are TGTGCCAGTCGCAGGGACTTGGAGACCCAGTACTTC. Protein sequence: CASRRDLETQYF. The rearrangement joins TRBV6-5 to TRBJ2-5; D perhaps matches TRBD2 (6 bases). Trimming took 9 bases from V and 5 from J, leaving 13 bases between them. This CDR3 has 12 residues. Germline CDR1 is MNHEY and CDR2 is SVGAGI.

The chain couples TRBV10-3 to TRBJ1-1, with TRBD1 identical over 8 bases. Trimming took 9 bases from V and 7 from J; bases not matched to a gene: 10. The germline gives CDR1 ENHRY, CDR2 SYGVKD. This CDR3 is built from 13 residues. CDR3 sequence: CAISTGDKIEAFF. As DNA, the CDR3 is TGTGCCATTTCGACAGGGGATAAAATTGAAGCTTTCTTT.

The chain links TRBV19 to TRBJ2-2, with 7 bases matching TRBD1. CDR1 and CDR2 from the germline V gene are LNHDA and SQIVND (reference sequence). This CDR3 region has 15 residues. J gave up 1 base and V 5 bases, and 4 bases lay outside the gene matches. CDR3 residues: CASSLQGLNTGELFF. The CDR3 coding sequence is TGTGCCAGTAGTTTACAGGGGTTGAACACCGGGGAGCTGTTTTTT.

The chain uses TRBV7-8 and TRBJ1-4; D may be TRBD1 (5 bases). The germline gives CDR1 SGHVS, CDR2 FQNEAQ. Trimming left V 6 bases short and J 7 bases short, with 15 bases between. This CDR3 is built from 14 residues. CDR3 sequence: CASRDRTFSEKLFF. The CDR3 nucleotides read TGTGCCAGCAGAGACAGAACTTTCAGTGAAAAACTGTTTTTT.

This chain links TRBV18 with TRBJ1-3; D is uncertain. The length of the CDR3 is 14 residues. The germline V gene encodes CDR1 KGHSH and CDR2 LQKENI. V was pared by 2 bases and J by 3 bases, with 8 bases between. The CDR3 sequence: CASSPSKGGNTIYF. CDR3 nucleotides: TGTGCCAGCTCACCATCTAAGGGTGGAAACACCATATATTTT.

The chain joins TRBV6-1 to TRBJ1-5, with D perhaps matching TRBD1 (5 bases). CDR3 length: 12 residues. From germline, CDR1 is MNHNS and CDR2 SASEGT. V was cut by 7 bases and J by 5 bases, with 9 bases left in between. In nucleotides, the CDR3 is TGTGCCAGCAAACCGGGGGATCAGCCCCAGCATTTT. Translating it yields CASKPGDQPQHF.

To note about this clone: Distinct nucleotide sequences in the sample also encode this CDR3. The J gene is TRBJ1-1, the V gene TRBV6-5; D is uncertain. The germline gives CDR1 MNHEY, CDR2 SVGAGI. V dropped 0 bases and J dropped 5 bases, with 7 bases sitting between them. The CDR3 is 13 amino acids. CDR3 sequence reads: CASSYSGGTEAFF. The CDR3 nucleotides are TGTGCCAGCAGTTACTCTGGCGGGACTGAAGCTTTCTTT.

CDR3 amino acids: CASSADRGLDNEQFF. CDR3 DNA: TGCGCCAGCAGCGCTGACAGGGGGCTCGACAATGAGCAGTTCTTC. The V gene is TRBV5-1, the J gene TRBJ2-1; 10 positions match TRBD1. CDR1 and CDR2 (germline): SGHRS, YFSETQ. This CDR3 region has 15 residues. V lost 4 bases, J lost 5 bases, and 6 bases stayed unmatched. Looking up the rest from reference TRBV5-1 and TRBJ2-1 gives the full variable domain: KAGVTQTPRYLIKTRGQQVTLSCSPISGHRSVSWYQQTPGQGLQFLFEYFSETQRNKGNFPGRFSGRQFSNSRSEMNVSTLELGDSALYLCASSADRGLDNEQFFGPGTRLTVL.

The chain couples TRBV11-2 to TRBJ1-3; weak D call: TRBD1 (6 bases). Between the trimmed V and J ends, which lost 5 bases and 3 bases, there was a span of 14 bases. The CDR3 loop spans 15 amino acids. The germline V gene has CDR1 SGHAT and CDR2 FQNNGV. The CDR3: CASSPQRTDGNTIYF. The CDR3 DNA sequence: TGTGCCAGCAGCCCGCAAAGGACAGATGGAAACACCATATATTTT.

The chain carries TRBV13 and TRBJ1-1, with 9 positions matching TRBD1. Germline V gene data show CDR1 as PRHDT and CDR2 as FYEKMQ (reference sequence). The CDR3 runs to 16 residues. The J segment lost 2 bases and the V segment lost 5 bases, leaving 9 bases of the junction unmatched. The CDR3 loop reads CASSGTGTGINTEAFF. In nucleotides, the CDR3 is TGTGCCAGCAGCGGGACAGGGACAGGGATCAACACTGAAGCTTTCTTT.

CDR3 amino acids: CASSPRQGVTDTQYF. The CDR3 DNA reads TGTGCCAGCTCACCAAGACAGGGGGTCACAGATACGCAGTATTTT. V and J are TRBV18 and TRBJ2-3; 9 bases are shared with TRBD1. Germline CDR1 KGHSH, CDR2 LQKENI. The CDR3 length is 15 residues. J was trimmed by 2 bases and V by 2 bases; bases with no gene match: 2. The variable domain in full, completed from reference TRBV18 and TRBJ2-3, reads NAGVMQNPRHLVRRRGQEARLRCSPMKGHSHVYWYRQLPEEGLKFMVYLQKENIIDESGMPKERFSAEFPKEGPSILRIQQVVRGDSAAYFCASSPRQGVTDTQYFGPGTRLTVL.

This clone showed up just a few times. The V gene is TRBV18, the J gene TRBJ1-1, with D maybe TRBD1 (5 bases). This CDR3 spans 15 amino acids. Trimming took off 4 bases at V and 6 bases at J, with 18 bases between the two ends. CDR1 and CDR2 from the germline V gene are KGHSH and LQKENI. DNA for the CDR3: TGTGCCAGCTCACAAGCTCAGGGATTAGGCTCTGAAGCTTTCTTT. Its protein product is CASSQAQGLGSEAFF.

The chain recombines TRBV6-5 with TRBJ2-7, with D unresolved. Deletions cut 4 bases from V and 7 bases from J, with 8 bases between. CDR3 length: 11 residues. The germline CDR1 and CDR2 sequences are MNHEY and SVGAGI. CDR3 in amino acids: CASSSVREQYF. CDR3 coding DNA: TGTGCCAGCAGTTCAGTGAGGGAGCAGTACTTC.